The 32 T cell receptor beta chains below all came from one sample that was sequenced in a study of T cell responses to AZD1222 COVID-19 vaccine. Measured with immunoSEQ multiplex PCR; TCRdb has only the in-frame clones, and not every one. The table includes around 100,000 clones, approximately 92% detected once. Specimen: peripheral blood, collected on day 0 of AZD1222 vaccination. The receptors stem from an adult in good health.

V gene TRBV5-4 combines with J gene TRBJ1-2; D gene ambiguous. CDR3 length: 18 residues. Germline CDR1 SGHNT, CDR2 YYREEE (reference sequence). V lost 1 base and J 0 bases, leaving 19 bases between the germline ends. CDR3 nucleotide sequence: TGTGCCAGCAGCTTGTCAGGCCGGGCTCACTCCTCTAACTATGGCTACACCTTC. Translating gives CASSLSGRAHSSNYGYTF.

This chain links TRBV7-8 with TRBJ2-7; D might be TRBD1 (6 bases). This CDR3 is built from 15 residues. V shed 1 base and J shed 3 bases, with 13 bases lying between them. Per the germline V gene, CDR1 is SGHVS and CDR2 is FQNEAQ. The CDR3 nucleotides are TGTGCCAGCAGCTTAGAGTTGGGCAGGGGCTACGAGCAGTACTTC. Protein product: CASSLELGRGYEQYF.

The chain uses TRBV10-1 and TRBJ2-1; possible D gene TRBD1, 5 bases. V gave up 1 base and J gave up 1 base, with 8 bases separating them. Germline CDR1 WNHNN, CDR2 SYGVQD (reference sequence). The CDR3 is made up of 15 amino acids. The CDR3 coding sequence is TGCGCCAGCAGTGAGTTAAGGGGATCCTACAATGAGCAGTTCTTC. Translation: CASSELRGSYNEQFF.

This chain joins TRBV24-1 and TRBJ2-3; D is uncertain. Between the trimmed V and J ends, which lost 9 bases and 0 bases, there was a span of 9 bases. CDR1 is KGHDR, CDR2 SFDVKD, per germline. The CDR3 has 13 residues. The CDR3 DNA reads TGTGCCACCGTGGGTTCTAGCACAGATACGCAGTATTTT. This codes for CATVGSSTDTQYF.

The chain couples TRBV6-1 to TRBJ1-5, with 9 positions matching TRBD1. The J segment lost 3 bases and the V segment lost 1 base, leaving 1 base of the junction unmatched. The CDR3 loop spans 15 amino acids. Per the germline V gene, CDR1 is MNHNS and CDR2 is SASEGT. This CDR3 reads CASSEGTGVNQPQHF. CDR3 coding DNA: TGTGCCAGCAGTGAAGGGACAGGGGTCAATCAGCCCCAGCATTTT.

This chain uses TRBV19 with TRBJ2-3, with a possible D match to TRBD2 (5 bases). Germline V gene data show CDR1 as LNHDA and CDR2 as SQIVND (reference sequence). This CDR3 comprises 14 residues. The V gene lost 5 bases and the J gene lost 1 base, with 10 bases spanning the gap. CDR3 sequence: CASSPWTGTDTQYF. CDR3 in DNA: TGTGCCAGTAGTCCATGGACTGGCACAGATACGCAGTATTTT.

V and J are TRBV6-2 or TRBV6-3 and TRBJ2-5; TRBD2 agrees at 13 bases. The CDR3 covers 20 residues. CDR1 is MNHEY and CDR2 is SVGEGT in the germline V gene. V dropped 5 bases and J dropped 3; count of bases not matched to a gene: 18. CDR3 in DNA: TGTGCCAGCAGTAGAACCGGGACTAGCGGGACTACACGCAATAAAGAGACCCAGTACTTC. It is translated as CASSRTGTSGTTRNKETQYF.

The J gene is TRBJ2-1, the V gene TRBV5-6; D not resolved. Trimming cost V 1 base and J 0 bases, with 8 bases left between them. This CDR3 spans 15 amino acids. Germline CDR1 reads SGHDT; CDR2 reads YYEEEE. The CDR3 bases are TGTGCCAGCAGCTTGTTGGCATCCTCCTACAATGAGCAGTTCTTC. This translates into CASSLLASSYNEQFF.

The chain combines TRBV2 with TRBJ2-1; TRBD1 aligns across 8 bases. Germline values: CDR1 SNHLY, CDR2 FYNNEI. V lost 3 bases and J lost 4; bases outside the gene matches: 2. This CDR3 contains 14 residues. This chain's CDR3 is CASSEQGAYNEQFF. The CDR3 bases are TGTGCCAGCAGTGAGCAGGGGGCATACAATGAGCAGTTCTTC.

The CDR3 reads CASSPRGLGGYTF. CDR3 DNA: TGTGCCAGCTCACCACGAGGTTTGGGTGGCTACACCTTC. This chain joins TRBV18 and TRBJ1-2, with D uncertain. Between the trimmed V and J ends, which lost 1 base and 7 bases, there was a span of 10 bases. The germline CDR1 and CDR2 sequences are KGHSH and LQKENI. The CDR3 runs to 13 residues.

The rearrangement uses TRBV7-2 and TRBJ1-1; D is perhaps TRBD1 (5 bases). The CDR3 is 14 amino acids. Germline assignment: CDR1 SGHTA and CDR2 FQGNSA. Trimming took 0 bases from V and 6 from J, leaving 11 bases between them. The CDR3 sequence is CASSLAPGWAEAFF. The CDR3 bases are TGTGCCAGCAGCTTAGCCCCAGGGTGGGCTGAAGCTTTCTTT. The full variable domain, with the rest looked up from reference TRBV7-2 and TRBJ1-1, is GAGVSQSPSNKVTEKGKDVELRCDPISGHTALYWYRQSLGQGLEFLIYFQGNSAPDKSGLPSDRFSAERTGGSVSTLTIQRTQQEDSAVYLCASSLAPGWAEAFFGQGTRLTVV.

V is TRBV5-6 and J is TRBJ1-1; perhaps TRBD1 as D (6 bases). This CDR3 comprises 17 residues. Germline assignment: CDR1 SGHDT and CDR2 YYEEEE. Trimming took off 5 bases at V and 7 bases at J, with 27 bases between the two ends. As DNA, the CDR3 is TGTGCCAGCAGTTTTAAGATGGACAGACTAAGGGAGAGTGAAGCTTTCTTT. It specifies CASSFKMDRLRESEAFF.

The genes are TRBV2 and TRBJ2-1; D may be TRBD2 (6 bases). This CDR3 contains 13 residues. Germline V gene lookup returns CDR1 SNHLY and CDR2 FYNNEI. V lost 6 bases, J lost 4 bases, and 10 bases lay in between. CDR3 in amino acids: CASRPLAYNEQFF. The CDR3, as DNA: TGTGCCAGCAGGCCCCTAGCGTACAATGAGCAGTTCTTC.

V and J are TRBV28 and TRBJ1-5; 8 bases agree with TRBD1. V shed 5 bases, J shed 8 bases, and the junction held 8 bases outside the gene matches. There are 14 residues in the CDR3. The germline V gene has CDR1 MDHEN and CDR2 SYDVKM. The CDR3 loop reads CASSPAGGVKPQHF. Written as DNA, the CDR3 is TGTGCCAGCAGTCCCGCAGGGGGCGTGAAGCCCCAGCATTTT.

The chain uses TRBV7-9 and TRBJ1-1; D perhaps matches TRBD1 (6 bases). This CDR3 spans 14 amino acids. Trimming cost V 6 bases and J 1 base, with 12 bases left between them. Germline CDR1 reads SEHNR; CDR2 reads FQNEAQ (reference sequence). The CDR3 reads CASRAGTQNTEAFF. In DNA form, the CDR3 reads TGTGCCAGCAGAGCCGGGACACAGAACACTGAAGCTTTCTTT.

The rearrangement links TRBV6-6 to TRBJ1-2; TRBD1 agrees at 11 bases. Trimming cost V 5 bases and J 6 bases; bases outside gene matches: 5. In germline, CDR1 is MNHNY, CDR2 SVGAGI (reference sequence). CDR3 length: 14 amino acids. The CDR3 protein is CASSSRDRGDGYTF. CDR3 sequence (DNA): TGTGCCAGCAGTAGCCGGGACAGGGGGGATGGCTACACCTTC.

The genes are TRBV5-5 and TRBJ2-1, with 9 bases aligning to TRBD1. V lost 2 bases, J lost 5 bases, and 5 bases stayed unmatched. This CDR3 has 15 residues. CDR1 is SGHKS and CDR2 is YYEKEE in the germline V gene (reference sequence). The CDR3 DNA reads TGTGCCAGCAGCTTCCGGGACAGGGAGGACAATGAGCAGTTCTTC. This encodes CASSFRDREDNEQFF.

The CDR3 loop reads CASSQDLEKLFF. CDR3 in DNA: TGTGCCAGCTCCCAGGACCTCGAAAAACTGTTTTTT. This chain links TRBV27 with TRBJ1-4; no clear D gene. Germline V gene sequence: CDR1 MNHEY, CDR2 SMNVEV (reference sequence). This CDR3 has 12 amino acids. Trimming pared 8 bases from V and 8 bases from J, leaving 12 bases between.

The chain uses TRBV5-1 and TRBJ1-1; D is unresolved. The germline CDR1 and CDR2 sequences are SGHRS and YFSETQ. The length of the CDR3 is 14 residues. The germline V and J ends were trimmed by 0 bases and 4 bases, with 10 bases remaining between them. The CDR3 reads CASSLAQTATEAFF. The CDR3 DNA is TGCGCCAGCAGCTTGGCCCAGACTGCCACTGAAGCTTTCTTT.

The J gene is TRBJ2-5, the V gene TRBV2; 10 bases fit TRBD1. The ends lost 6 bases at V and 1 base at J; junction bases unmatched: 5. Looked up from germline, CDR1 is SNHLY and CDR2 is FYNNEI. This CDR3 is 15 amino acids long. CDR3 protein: CASRYRDRGQETQYF. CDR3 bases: TGTGCCAGCAGATACCGGGACAGGGGCCAAGAGACCCAGTACTTC.

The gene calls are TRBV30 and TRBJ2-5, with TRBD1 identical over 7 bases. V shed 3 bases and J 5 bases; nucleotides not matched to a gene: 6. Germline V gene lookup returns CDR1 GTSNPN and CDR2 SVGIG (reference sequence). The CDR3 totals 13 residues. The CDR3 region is CAWRGTGVETQYF. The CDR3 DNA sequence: TGTGCCTGGAGAGGAACAGGGGTGGAGACCCAGTACTTC.

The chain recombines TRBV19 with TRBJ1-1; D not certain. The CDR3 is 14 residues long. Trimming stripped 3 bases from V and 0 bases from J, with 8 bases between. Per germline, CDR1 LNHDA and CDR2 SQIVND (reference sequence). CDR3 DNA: TGTGCCAGTAGTATCGGCGCCATGAACACTGAAGCTTTCTTT. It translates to CASSIGAMNTEAFF.

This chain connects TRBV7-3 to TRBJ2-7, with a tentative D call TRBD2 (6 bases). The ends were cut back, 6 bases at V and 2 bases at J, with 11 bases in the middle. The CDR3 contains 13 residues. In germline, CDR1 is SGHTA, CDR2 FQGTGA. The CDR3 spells CASSLSGTYEQYF. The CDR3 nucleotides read TGTGCCAGCAGTCTTAGCGGAACCTACGAGCAGTACTTC.

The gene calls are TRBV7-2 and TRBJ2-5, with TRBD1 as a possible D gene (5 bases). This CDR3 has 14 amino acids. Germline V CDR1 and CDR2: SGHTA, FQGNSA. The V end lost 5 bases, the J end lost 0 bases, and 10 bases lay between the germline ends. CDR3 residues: CASSTRQNQETQYF. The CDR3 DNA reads TGTGCCAGCAGCACCCGACAGAACCAAGAGACCCAGTACTTC.

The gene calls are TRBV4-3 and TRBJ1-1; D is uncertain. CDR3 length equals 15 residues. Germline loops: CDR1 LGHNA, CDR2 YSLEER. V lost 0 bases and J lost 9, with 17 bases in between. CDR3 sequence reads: CASSQDLRSSGQAFF. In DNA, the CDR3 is TGCGCCAGCAGCCAAGATTTGAGGTCGTCAGGACAAGCTTTCTTT.

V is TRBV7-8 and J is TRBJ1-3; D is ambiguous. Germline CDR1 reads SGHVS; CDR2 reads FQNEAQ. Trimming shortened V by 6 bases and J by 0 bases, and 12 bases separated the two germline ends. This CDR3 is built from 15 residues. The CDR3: CASSPQAYSGNTIYF. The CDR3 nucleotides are TGTGCCAGCAGTCCTCAAGCTTACTCTGGAAACACCATATATTTT. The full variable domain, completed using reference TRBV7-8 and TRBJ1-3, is GAGVSQSPRYKVAKRGQDVALRCDPISGHVSLFWYQQALGQGPEFLTYFQNEAQLDKSGLPSDRFFAERPEGSVSTLKIQRTQQEDSAVYLCASSPQAYSGNTIYFGEGSWLTVV.

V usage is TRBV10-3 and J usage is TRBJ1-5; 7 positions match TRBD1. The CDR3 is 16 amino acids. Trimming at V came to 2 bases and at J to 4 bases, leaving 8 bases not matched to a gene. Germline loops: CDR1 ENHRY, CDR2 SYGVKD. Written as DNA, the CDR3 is TGTGCCATCAGTGAGACAACGACAGGGAGGAATCAGCCCCAGCATTTT. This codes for CAISETTTGRNQPQHF.

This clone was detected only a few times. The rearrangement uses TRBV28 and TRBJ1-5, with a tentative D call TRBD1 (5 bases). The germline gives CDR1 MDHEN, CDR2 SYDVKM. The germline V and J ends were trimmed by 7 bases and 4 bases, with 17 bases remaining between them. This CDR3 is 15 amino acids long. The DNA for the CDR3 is TGTGCCAGCAATTATGGAGGGGATGGTAATCAGCCCCAGCATTTT. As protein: CASNYGGDGNQPQHF.

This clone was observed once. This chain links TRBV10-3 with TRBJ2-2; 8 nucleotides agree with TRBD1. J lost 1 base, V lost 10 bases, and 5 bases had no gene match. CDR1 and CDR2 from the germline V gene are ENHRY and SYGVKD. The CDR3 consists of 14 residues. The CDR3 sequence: CATLGTGNTGELFF. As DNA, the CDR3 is TGTGCCACCCTTGGGACAGGGAACACCGGGGAGCTGTTTTTT.

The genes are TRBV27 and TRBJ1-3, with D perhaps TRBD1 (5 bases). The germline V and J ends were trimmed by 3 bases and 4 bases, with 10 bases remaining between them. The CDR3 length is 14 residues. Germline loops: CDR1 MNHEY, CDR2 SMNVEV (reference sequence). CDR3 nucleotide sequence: TGTGCCAGCAGTTTGCTAGGGGTGGGAAACACCATATATTTT. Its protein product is CASSLLGVGNTIYF.

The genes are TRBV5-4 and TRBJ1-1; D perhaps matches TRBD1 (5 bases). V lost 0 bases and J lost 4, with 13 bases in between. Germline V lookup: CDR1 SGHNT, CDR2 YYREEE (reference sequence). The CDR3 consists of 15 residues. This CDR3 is CASSLGGGVVTEAFF. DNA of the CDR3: TGTGCCAGCAGCTTGGGTGGAGGGGTCGTCACTGAAGCTTTCTTT.

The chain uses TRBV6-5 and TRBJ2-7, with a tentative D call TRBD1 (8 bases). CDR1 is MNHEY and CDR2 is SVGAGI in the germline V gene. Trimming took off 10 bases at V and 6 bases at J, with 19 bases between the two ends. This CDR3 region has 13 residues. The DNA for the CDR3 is TGTGCCACCTCAGGGGGCAGGGAGGGCGAGCAGTACTTC. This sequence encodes CATSGGREGEQYF.